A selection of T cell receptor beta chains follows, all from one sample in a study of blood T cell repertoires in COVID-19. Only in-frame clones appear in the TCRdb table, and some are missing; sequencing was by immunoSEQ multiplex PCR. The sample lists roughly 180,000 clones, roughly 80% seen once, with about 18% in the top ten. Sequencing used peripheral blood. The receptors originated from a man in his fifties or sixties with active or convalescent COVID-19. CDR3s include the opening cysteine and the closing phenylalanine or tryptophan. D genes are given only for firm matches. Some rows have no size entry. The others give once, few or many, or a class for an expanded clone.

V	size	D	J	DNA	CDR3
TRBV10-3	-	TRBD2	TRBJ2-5	TGTGCCACCCGACTAGCGGGGAACCAAGAGACCCAGTACTTC	CATRLAGNQETQYF
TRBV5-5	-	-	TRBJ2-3	TGTGCCAGCAGCACCGTTCCGGGTCGAAGCACAGATACGCAGTATTTT	CASSTVPGRSTDTQYF
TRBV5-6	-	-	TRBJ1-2	TGTGCCAGCAGCTTGCTTCAGGAAGACCACCGGGGCTACACCTTC	CASSLLQEDHRGYTF
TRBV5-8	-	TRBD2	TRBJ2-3	TGTGCCAGCAGCTTGGGGCTAGCGGGATCCGGAGATACGCAGTATTTT	CASSLGLAGSGDTQYF
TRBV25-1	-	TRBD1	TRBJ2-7	TGTGCCAGCAGCTCAGACAGGGGAGTAACTCACGAGCAGTACTTC	CASSSDRGVTHEQYF
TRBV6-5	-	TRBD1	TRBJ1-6	TGTGCCAGCAGTTTACAGGGGGCTTGGGAGTCACCCCTCCACTTT	CASSLQGAWESPLHF
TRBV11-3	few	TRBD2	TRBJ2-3	TGTGCCAGCAGCCCGGGAGCCAGCGGGAGACGTATAGATACGCAGTATTTT	CASSPGASGRRIDTQYF
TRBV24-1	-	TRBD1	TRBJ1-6	TGTGCCACCGCGTCGGACAGGGAATCACCCCTCCACTTT	CATASDRESPLHF
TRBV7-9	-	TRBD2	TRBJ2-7	TGTGCCAGCAGCCCCCGGGGGGGGCAAGCCTACGAGCAGTACTTC	CASSPRGGQAYEQYF
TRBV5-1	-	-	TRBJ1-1	TGCGCCAGCAGGGGAAATATTAATAGTGCGGGCACTGAAGCTTTCTTT	CASRGNINSAGTEAFF
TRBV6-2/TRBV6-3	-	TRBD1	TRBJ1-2	TGTGCCAGCAGTTCGCTTTCACAGGGGAACTATGGCTACACCTTC	CASSSLSQGNYGYTF